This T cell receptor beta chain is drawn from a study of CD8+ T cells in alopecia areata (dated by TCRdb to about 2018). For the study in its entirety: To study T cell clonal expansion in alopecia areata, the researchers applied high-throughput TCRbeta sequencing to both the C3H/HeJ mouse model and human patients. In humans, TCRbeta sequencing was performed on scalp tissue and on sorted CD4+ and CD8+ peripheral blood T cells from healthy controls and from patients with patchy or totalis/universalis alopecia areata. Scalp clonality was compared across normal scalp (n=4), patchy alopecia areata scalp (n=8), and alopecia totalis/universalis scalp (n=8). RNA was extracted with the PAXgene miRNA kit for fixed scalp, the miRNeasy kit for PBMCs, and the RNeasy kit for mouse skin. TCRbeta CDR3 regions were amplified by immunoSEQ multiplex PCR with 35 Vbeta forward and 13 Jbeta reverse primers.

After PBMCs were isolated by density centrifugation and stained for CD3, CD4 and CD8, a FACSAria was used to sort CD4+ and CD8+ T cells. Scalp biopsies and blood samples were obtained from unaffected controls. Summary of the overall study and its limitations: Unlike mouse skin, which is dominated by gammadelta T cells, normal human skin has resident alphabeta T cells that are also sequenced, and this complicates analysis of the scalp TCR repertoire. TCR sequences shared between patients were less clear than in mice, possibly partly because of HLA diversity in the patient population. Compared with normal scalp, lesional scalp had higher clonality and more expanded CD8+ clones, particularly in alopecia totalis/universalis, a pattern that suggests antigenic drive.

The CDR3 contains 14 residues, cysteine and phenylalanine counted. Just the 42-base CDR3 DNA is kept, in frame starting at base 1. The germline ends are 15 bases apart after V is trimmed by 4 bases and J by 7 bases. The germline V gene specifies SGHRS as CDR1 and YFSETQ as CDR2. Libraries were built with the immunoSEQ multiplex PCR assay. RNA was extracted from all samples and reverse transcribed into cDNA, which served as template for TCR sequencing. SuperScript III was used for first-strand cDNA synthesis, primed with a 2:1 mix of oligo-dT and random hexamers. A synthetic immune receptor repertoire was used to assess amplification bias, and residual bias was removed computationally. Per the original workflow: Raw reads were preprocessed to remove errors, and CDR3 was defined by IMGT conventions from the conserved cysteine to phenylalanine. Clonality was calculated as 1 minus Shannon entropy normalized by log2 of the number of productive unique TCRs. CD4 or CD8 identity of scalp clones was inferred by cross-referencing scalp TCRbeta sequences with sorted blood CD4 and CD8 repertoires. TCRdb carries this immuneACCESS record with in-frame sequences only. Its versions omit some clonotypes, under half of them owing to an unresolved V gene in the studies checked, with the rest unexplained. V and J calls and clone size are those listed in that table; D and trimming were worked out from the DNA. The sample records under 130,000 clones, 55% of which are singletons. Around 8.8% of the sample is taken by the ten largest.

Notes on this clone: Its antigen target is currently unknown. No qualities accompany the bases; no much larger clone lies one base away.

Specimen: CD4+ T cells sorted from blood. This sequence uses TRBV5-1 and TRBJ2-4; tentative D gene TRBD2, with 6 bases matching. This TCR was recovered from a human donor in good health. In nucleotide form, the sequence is TGCGCCAGCAGCCAGGACTACGGCCAGAACATTCAGTACTTC. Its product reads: CASSQDYGQNIQYF.